This TCR beta chain comes out of a study of early stage breast cancer tumors. The V end was cut by 0 bases, the J end by 4 bases, with 13 bases between. Per the germline V gene, CDR1 is SGHRS and CDR2 is YFSETQ. CDR3 size: 15 residues. Whole-study findings and limits: Bulk DNA sequencing of unsorted cells missed chain pairing and markers. Enriched TCRB sequences shared across patients were mostly commonly generated sequences. Tumors had 2 to 3-fold higher T cell density than normal breast.

As regards this clone: The antigen is undetermined.

The repertoire was sequenced with immunoSEQ multiplex PCR; TCRdb's copy has only in-frame clones and lacks some. Of around 14,000 clones in the sample, about 80% were seen once. Sampling of the adjacent normal breast tissue occurred roughly 1.8-4 cm from the tumor. The sequence was collected from a person aged 45-60 years with breast cancer. The sequenced material came from normal breast tissue next to the tumor. The rearrangement joins TRBV5-1 to TRBJ1-2; perhaps TRBD1 as D (6 bases). The CDR3 sequence is CASSLEAGERYGYTF. DNA for the CDR3: TGCGCCAGCAGCTTGGAGGCAGGGGAACGCTATGGCTACACCTTC. The full variable domain, in which reference TRBV5-1 and TRBJ1-2 provide the parts outside the CDR3, is KAGVTQTPRYLIKTRGQQVTLSCSPISGHRSVSWYQQTPGQGLQFLFEYFSETQRNKGNFPGRFSGRQFSNSRSEMNVSTLELGDSALYLCASSLEAGERYGYTFGSGTRLTVV.